Listed here are 23 T cell receptor beta chains from one sample, sequenced in a study of T cell repertoires in cytomegalovirus infection. TCRdb reprocessed the reads via MiXCR and lists one record per CDR3 protein. The profile shows more than 150,000 distinct CDR3 sequences, roughly 19% of them singletons. The sequencing sample was made of PBMCs. The origin of the receptors is a human donor in good health (CMV status not recorded). Some clones in this sample may be carry-over from other donors' samples.

The gene calls are TRBV27 and TRBJ2-2, with 7 bases identical to TRBD1. There are 13 residues in the CDR3. V gave up 6 bases and J gave up 7 bases; unmatched junction bases: 5. CDR1 MNHEY and CDR2 SMNVEV come from the germline V gene (reference sequence). The CDR3 nucleotides are TGTGCCAGCAGGGAAGGGGGCAACGGGGAGCTGTTTTTT. Translated: CASREGGNGELFF.

The sample holds many counts of this clonotype. For the CDR3, the DNA is TGTGCCAGCAGCGTAGGGCCAGGGAGTCCCTACGAGCAGTACTTC. Encoded protein: CASSVGPGSPYEQYF. V is TRBV9 and J is TRBJ2-7, with D possibly being TRBD1 or TRBD2 (5 bases each). This CDR3 has 15 residues. V was pared by 0 bases and J by 2 bases, with 12 bases between. Looked up from germline, CDR1 is SGDLS and CDR2 is YYNGEE.

This clonotype appeared a few times. The CDR3 spells CASSSTPNRRNTEAFF. The DNA for the CDR3 is TGTGCCAGCAGTTCCACGCCAAATCGCCGGAACACTGAAGCTTTCTTT. The gene calls are TRBV28 and TRBJ1-1; no reliable D call. V was clipped by 4 bases and J by 1 base, with 16 bases between them. The CDR3 runs to 16 residues. Germline values: CDR1 MDHEN, CDR2 SYDVKM. The full variable domain, completed using reference TRBV28 and TRBJ1-1, is DVKVTQSSRYLVKRTGEKVFLECVQDMDHENMFWYRQDPGLGLRLIYFSYDVKMKEKGDIPEGYSVSREKKERFSLILESASTNQTSMYLCASSSTPNRRNTEAFFGQGTRLTVV.

V gene TRBV12-3 or TRBV12-4 combines with J gene TRBJ2-5; 13 positions match TRBD2. Losses at the gene ends were 5 bases for V and 5 bases for J; bases not matched to a gene: 11. This CDR3 comprises 17 residues. CDR3 sequence (DNA): TGTGCCAGCAGTGGTTCCGGGACTAGCGGGAATGGGGAGACCCAGTACTTC. It codes for CASSGSGTSGNGETQYF.

This clonotype was found many times. The CDR3 loop is CASSTPTGMNTEAFF. The CDR3 region has the DNA TGTGCCAGCAGCACTCCGACAGGTATGAACACTGAAGCTTTCTTT. The chain carries TRBV7-2 and TRBJ1-1; weak D call: TRBD1 (6 bases). Germline V gives CDR1 SGHTA, CDR2 FQGNSA. This CDR3 region has 15 residues. V gave up 5 bases and J gave up 0 bases, with 13 bases separating them. The variable domain in full, completed from reference TRBV7-2 and TRBJ1-1, reads GAGVSQSPSNKVTEKGKDVELRCDPISGHTALYWYRQSLGQGLEFLIYFQGNSAPDKSGLPSDRFSAERTGGSVSTLTIQRTQQEDSAVYLCASSTPTGMNTEAFFGQGTRLTVV.

As concerns this clonotype: The junction departs from germline at one end; a sequencing error may be responsible. This chain connects TRBV5-6 to TRBJ2-3, with 7 positions matching TRBD2. Germline V lookup: CDR1 SGHDT, CDR2 YYEEEE. The CDR3 length is 17 residues. The CDR3 loop reads CGSSSPPRDYHTDTQYF. CDR3 DNA sequence: TGTGGCAGCAGCTCCCCTCCCCGGGACTACCACACAGATACGCAGTATTTT. The full variable domain, its missing parts supplied by reference TRBV5-6 and TRBJ2-3, is DAGVTQSPTHLIKTRGQQVTLRCSPKSGHDTVSWYQQALGQGPQFIFQYYEEEERQRGNFPDRFSGHQFPNYSSELNVNALLLGDSALYLCGSSSPPRDYHTDTQYFGPGTRLTVL.

The chain joins TRBV7-6 to TRBJ2-4; TRBD1 agrees at 7 bases. Germline CDR1 SGHVS, CDR2 FNYEAQ. CDR3 length: 14 amino acids. The V segment lost 2 bases and the J segment 9 bases; nucleotides outside the gene matches: 7. The CDR3 sequence: CASSLRQGDVIQYF. CDR3 nucleotide sequence: TGTGCCAGCAGCTTACGACAGGGAGACGTCATTCAGTACTTC. The full variable domain, with the rest looked up from reference TRBV7-6 and TRBJ2-4, is GAGVSQSPRYKVTKRGQDVALRCDPISGHVSLYWYRQALGQGPEFLTYFNYEAQQDKSGLPNDRFSAERPEGSISTLTIQRTEQRDSAMYRCASSLRQGDVIQYFGAGTRLSVL.

For the CDR3, the DNA is TGCAGCGTTGAAGGGACTAGCGGGACCCAGCGAGAGCAGTACTTC. This translates into CSVEGTSGTQREQYF. This chain connects TRBV29-1 to TRBJ2-7, with TRBD2 matching 12 bases. V lost 1 base and J lost 7; bases outside the gene matches: 8. Germline V gene data show CDR1 as SQVTM and CDR2 as ANQGSEA. The CDR3 runs 15 residues.

This chain joins TRBV7-8 and TRBJ1-2, with 7 bases matching TRBD1. With V trimmed by 5 bases and J by 3 bases, 12 bases remained unmatched. Germline loops: CDR1 SGHVS, CDR2 FQNEAQ. There are 16 residues in the CDR3. The CDR3 loop is CASSARQGGGYYGYTF. The CDR3 DNA reads as TGTGCCAGCAGCGCAAGACAGGGTGGGGGCTACTATGGCTACACCTTC.

The sample holds a few counts of this clonotype. The chain employs TRBV4-1 and TRBJ2-3; no clear D gene. Trimming pared 3 bases from V and 5 bases from J, leaving 6 bases between. The CDR3 length is 12 residues. Germline values: CDR1 MGHRA, CDR2 YSYEKL. CDR3 bases: TGCGCCAGCAGCCAGAACGAAGATACGCAGTATTTT. Amino acids: CASSQNEDTQYF.

This clonotype has at least ten counts. The chain has TRBV7-2 and TRBJ1-5; no clear D gene. The CDR3 runs to 15 residues. CDR1 and CDR2 (germline): SGHTA, FQGNSA. V dropped 5 bases and J dropped 7 bases, with 18 bases sitting between them. DNA of the CDR3: TGTGCCAGCAGCCAGGCGTCAGTGGGGAACCAGCCCCAGCATTTT. Protein sequence: CASSQASVGNQPQHF.

The J gene is TRBJ2-5, the V gene TRBV15; D unresolved. Per the germline V gene, CDR1 is LNHNV and CDR2 is YYDKDF (reference sequence). The CDR3 has 16 residues. Trimming left V 0 bases short and J 5 bases short, with 16 bases between. The chain's CDR3 is CATSRDPQGGRETQYF. CDR3 nucleotide sequence: TGTGCCACCAGCAGAGATCCCCAAGGCGGCCGGGAGACCCAGTACTTC.

The chain combines TRBV5-1 with TRBJ2-6, with D possibly being TRBD1 (6 bases). Deletions cut 4 bases from V and 0 bases from J, with 14 bases between. Germline assignment: CDR1 SGHRS and CDR2 YFSETQ. CDR3 length: 17 amino acids. The CDR3 DNA reads as TGCGCCAGCAGCAAGCCGGACAGAATCTCTGGGGCCAACGTCCTGACTTTC. It translates to CASSKPDRISGANVLTF.

The rearrangement links TRBV6-5 to TRBJ1-3, with D possibly matching TRBD1 (6 bases). This CDR3 has 14 residues. Germline assignment: CDR1 MNHEY and CDR2 SVGAGI. V was shortened by 5 bases and J by 2 bases, with 10 bases between the two germline ends. This CDR3 reads CASSQGTPGNTIYF. The CDR3 nucleotides read TGTGCCAGCAGTCAGGGGACCCCTGGAAACACCATATATTTT.

This clonotype was detected only a few times. The chain is built from TRBV12-3 or TRBV12-4 and TRBJ1-5; maybe TRBD1 (5 bases). With 5 bases removed from V and 5 bases from J, the gap between germline ends came to 16 bases. This CDR3 contains 15 residues. CDR3 protein: CASSPSEGRYQPQHF. CDR3 bases: TGTGCCAGCAGTCCCTCAGAGGGACGCTATCAGCCCCAGCATTTT.

Many counts were recorded for this clonotype. The V gene is TRBV7-2, the J gene TRBJ1-2; D is perhaps TRBD1 (5 bases). CDR1 and CDR2 from the germline V gene are SGHTA and FQGNSA. The CDR3 sequence is 17 residues long. V was cut by 3 bases and J by 8 bases, with 25 bases left in between. The DNA of the CDR3 is TGTGCCAGCAGCTTGGCACTTTCGGGACTCCATTGGGGAGGCTACACCTTC. Translated: CASSLALSGLHWGGYTF.

The sample holds many counts of this clonotype. The V call is TRBV7-2, the J call TRBJ1-1, with a weak D call TRBD1 (6 bases). The germline V gene has CDR1 SGHTA and CDR2 FQGNSA. This CDR3 comprises 15 residues. The germline V and J ends were trimmed by 7 bases and 5 bases, with 20 bases remaining between them. CDR3 in DNA: TGTGCCAGCACCGAGGGCGGGGGGCCGAAGACTGAAGCTTTCTTT. Translated: CASTEGGGPKTEAFF.

This clonotype was seen ten or more times. The V call is TRBV7-6, the J call TRBJ2-7; the D call may be TRBD1 or TRBD2 (7 bases each). Trimming removed 7 bases from V and 3 bases from J, with 19 bases in between. In germline, CDR1 is SGHVS, CDR2 FNYEAQ. The CDR3 runs to 15 residues. In DNA, the CDR3 is TGTGCCAGCACCCTGGGCACAGGGGACTACTACGAGCAGTACTTC. Translating gives CASTLGTGDYYEQYF.

The chain uses TRBV28 and TRBJ2-7; D uncertain. V lost 3 bases to trimming and J lost 2 bases, with 8 bases between them. The CDR3 extends over 13 amino acids. Germline-derived CDR1 and CDR2 are MDHEN and SYDVKM. The CDR3 region is CASSFESAYEQYF. For the CDR3, the DNA is TGTGCCAGCAGTTTCGAATCCGCCTACGAGCAGTACTTC.

This clonotype was counted many times. The V call is TRBV7-2, the J call TRBJ2-5; 16 bases are a match to TRBD2. With 2 bases clipped from V and 2 bases from J, the junction kept 11 bases outside the gene matches. CDR3 length equals 20 residues. Germline loops: CDR1 SGHTA, CDR2 FQGNSA. The CDR3 DNA follows: TGTGCCAGCAGCTTAAGGGGACTAGCGGGAGGGGGACCCTTACAAGAGACCCAGTACTTC. This sequence encodes CASSLRGLAGGGPLQETQYF.

This clonotype was recorded at least ten times. V gene TRBV7-2 combines with J gene TRBJ1-2; TRBD1 agrees at 9 bases. CDR1 and CDR2 (germline): SGHTA, FQGNSA. After removal of 1 base from V and 4 bases from J, the junction contained 7 bases not matched to a gene. The CDR3 sequence is 16 residues long. The CDR3 region has the DNA TGTGCCAGCAGCTTAGGGGGGACAGGGCGGGCCTATGGCTACACCTTC. Encoded protein: CASSLGGTGRAYGYTF.

This clonotype was recorded a few times. The chain is built from TRBV18 and TRBJ2-6; either TRBD1 or TRBD2 may fit D (5 bases each). The V end was cut by 4 bases, the J end by 1 base, with 14 bases between. From germline, CDR1 is KGHSH and CDR2 LQKENI. The CDR3 runs to 17 residues. The CDR3 protein is CASSRSGTQSGANVLTF. The DNA of the CDR3 is TGTGCCAGCTCACGATCCGGGACCCAGTCTGGGGCCAACGTCCTGACTTTC.

Of note for this clonotype: This could be a read error, since a much larger clone is one nucleotide away. The chain employs TRBV28 and TRBJ1-3; no firm D call. The CDR3 is 17 amino acids. The germline CDR1 and CDR2 sequences are MDHEN and SYDVKM. CDR3 sequence reads: CASSLLMSPSSGYTIYF. The CDR3 DNA follows: TGTGCCAGCAGTCTTCTCATGTCCCCCAGCTCTGGATACACCATATATTTT.